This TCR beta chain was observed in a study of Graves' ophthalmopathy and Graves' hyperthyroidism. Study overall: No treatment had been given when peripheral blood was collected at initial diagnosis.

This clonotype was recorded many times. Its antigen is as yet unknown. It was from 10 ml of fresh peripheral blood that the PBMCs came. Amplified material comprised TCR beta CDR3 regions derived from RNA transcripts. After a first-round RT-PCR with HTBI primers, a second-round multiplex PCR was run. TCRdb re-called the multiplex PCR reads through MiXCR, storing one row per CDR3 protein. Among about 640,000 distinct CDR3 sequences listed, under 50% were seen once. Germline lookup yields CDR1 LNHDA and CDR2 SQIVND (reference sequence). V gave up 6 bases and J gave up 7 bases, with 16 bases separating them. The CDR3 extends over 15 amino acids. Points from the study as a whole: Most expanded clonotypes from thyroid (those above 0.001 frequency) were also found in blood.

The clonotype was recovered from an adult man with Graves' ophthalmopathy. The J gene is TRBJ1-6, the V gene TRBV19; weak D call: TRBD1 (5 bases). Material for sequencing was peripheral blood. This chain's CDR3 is CASSLDGALNSPLHF. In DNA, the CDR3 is TGTGCCAGTAGCCTCGACGGGGCCCTCAATTCACCCCTCCACTTT.